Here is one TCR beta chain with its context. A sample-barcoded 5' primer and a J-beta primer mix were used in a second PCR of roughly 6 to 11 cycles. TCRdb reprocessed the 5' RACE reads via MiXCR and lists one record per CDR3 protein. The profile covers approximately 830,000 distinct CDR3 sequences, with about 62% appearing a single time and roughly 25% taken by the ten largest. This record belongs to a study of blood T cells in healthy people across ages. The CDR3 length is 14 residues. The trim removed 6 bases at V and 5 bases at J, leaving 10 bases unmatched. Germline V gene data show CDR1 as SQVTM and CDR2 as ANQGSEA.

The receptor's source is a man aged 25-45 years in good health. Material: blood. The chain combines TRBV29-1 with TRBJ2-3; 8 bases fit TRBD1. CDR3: CSVDSGGRGDTQYF. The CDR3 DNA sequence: TGCAGCGTAGATTCAGGGGGCCGAGGAGATACGCAGTATTTT.